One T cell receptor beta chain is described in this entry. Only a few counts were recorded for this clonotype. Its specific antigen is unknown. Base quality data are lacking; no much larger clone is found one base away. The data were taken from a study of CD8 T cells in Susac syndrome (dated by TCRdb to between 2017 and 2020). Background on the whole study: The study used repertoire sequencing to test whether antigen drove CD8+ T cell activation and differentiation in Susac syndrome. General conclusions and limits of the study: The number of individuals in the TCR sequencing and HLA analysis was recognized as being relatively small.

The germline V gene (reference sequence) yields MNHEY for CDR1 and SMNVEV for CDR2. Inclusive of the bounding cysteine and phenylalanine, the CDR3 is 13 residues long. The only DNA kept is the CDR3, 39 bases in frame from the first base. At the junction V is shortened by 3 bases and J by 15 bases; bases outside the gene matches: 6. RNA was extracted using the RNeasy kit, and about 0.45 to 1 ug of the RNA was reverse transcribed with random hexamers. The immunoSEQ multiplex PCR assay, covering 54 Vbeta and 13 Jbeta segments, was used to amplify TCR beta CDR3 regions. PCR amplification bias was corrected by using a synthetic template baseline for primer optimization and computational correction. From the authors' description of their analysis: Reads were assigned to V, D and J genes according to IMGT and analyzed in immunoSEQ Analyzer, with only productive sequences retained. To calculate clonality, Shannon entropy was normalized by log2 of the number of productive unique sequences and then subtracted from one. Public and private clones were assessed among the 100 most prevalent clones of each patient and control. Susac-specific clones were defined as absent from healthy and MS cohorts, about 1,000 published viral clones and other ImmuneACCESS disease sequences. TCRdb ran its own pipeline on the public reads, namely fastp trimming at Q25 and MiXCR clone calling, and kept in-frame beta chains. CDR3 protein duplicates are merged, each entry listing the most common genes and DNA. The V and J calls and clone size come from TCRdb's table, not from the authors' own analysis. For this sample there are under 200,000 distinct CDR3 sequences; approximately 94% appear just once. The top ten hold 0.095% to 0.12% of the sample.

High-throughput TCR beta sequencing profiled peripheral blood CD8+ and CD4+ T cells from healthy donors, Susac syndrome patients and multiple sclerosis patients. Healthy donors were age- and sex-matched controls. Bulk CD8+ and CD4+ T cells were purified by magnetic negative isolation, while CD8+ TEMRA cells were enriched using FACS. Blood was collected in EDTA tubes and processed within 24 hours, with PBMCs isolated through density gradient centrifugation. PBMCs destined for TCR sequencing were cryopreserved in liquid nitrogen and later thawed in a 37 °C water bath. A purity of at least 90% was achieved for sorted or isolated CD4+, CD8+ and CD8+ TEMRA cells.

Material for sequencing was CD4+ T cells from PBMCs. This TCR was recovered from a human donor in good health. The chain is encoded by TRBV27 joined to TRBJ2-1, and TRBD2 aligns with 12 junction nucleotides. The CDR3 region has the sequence CASSFLAGGTSFF. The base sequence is TGTGCCAGCAGTTTCCTAGCGGGGGGGACGTCGTTCTTC.